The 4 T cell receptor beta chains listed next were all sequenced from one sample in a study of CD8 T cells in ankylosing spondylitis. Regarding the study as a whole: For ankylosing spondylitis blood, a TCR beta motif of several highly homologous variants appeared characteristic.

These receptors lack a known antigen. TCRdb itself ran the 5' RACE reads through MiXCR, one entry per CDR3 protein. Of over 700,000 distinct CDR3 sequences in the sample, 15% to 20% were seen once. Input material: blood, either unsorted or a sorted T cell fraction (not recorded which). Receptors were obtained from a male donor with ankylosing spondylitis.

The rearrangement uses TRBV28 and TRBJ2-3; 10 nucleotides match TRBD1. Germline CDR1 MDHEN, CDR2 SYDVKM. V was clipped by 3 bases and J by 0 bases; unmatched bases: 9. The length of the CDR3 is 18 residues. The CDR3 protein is CASSLGTGVGTSTDTQYF. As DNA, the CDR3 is TGTGCCAGCAGTTTGGGGACAGGGGTTGGGACTAGCACAGATACGCAGTATTTT.

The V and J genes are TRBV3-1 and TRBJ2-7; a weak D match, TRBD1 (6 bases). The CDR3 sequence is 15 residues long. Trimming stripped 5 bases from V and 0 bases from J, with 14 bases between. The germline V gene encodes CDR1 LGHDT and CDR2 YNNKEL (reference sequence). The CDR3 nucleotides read TGTGCCAGCAGCAGTGGACAGAAGGCCTCCTACGAGCAGTACTTC. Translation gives CASSSGQKASYEQYF.

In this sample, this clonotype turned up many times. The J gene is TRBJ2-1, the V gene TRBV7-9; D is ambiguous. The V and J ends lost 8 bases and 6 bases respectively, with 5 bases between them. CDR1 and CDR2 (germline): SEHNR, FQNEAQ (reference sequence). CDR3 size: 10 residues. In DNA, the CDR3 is TGTGCCAGCGGCATCAATGAGCAGTTCTTC. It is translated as CASGINEQFF.

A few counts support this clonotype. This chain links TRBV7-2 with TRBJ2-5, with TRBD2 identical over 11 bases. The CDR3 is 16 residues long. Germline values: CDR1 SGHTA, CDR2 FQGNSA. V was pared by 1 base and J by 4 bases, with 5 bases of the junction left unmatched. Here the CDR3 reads CASSLGQTSGGETQYF. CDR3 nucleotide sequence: TGTGCCAGCAGCTTAGGCCAAACTAGCGGGGGAGAGACCCAGTACTTC.